This T cell receptor beta chain comes out of a study of blood T cell repertoires in COVID-19. V shed 4 bases and J shed 2 bases, with 10 bases lying between them. In germline, CDR1 is SGHTS, CDR2 YDEGEE. The CDR3 length is 13 residues. The method was immunoSEQ multiplex PCR; TCRdb's version includes in-frame clones alone and lacks a portion of them. The table lists over 95,000 clones, about 85% of them singletons. Only a few counts were recorded for this clone. Sequencing was performed on peripheral blood. The V gene is TRBV5-8, the J gene TRBJ2-7, with D perhaps matching TRBD1 (6 bases). The sequence derives from a man aged 35 to 55 with acute or convalescent COVID-19. The CDR3 DNA is TGTGCCAGCAGCGGCGACAGGACCTACGAGCAGTACTTC. Residues: CASSGDRTYEQYF.